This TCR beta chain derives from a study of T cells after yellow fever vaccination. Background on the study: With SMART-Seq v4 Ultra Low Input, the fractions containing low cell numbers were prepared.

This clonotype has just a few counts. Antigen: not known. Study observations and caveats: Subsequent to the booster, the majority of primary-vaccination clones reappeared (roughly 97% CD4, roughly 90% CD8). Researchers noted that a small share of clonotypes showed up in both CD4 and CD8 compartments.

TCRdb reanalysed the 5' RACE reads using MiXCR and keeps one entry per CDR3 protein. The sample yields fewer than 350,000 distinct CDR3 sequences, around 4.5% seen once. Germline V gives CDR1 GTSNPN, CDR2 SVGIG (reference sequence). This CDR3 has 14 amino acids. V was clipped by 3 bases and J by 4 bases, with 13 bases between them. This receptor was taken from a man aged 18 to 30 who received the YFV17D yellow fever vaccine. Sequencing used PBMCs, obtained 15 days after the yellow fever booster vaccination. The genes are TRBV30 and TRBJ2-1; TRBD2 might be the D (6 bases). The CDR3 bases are TGTGCCTGGAGCGTAGGACTATCTTACAATGAGCAGTTCTTC. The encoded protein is CAWSVGLSYNEQFF.